The clone carrying this T cell receptor beta chain was seen more than once but under ten times. What it binds is unknown. At one end, the junction sequence differs from germline, possibly due to a read error. The PCR contained 60 Vbeta and 13 Jbeta primers. Profiling relied on immunoSEQ multiplex PCR, and the TCRdb table lists in-frame clones only, not all of them. The sample consists of tens of thousands of clones, 84% of them appearing once. These data come from a study of cytomegalovirus exposure and HLA in healthy donors. The germline V gene encodes CDR1 LGHNA and CDR2 YNFKEQ. CDR3 length equals 17 residues. Whole-study results and caveats: As a later analysis showed, several of the most significant clusters appeared to be linked to common viral pathogens.

Sequencing was done on a sample of PBMCs. This clonotype was sampled from a woman between 18 and 30 years old in good health and CMV-seropositive. The genes are TRBV4-2 and TRBJ2-7, with 14 bases aligning to TRBD2. The CDR3 region is CDSSQEGLAGGAFEQYF. The CDR3 DNA reads as TGTGACAGCAGCCAAGAAGGACTAGCGGGAGGCGCTTTCGAGCAGTACTTC.